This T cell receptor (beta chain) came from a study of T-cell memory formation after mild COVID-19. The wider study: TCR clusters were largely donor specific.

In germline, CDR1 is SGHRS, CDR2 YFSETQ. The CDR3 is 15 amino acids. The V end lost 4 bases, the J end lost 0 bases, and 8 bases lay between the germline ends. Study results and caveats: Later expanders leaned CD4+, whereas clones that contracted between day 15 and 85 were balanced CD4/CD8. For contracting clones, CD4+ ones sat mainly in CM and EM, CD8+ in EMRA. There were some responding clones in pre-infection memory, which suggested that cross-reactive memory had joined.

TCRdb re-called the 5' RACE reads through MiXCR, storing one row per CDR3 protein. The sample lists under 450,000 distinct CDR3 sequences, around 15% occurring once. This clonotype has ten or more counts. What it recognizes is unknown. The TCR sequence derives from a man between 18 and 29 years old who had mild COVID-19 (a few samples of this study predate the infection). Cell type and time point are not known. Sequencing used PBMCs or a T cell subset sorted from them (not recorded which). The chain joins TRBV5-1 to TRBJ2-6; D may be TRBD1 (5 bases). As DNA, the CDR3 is TGCGCCAGCAGCCAGGGCAACTCTGGGGCCAACGTCCTGACTTTC. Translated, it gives CASSQGNSGANVLTF.